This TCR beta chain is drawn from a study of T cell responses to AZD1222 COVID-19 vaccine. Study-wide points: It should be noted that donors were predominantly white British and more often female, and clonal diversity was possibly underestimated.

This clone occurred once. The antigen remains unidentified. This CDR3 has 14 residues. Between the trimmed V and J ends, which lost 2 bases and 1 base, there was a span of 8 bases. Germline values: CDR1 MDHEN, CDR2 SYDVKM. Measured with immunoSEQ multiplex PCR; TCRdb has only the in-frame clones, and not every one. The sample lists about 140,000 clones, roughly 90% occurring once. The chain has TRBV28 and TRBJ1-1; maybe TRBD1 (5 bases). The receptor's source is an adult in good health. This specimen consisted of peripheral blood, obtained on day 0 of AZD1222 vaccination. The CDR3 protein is CASSLGRANTEAFF. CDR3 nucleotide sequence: TGTGCCAGCAGTTTAGGCAGGGCGAACACTGAAGCTTTCTTT. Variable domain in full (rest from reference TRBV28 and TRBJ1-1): DVKVTQSSRYLVKRTGEKVFLECVQDMDHENMFWYRQDPGLGLRLIYFSYDVKMKEKGDIPEGYSVSREKKERFSLILESASTNQTSMYLCASSLGRANTEAFFGQGTRLTVV.